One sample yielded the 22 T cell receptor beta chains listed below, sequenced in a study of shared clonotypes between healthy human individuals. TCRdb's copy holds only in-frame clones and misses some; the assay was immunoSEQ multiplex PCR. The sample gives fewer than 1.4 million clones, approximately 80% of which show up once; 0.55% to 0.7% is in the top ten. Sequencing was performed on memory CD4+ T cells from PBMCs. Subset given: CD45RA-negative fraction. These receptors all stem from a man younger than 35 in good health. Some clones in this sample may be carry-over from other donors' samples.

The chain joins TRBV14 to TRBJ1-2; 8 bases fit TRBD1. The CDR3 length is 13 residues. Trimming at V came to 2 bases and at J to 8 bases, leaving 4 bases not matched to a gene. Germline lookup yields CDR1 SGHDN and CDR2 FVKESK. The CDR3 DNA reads TGTGCCAGCAGCCAACAGACAGGGGCCGGCTACACCTTC. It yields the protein CASSQQTGAGYTF.

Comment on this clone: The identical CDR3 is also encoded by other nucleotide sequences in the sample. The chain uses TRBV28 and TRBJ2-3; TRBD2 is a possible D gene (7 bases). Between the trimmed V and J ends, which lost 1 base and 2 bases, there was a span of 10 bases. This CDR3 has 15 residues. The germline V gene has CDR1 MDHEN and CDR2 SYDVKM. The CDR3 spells CASSLSGGNTDTQYF. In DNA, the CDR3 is TGTGCCAGCAGTTTATCGGGGGGCAACACAGATACGCAGTATTTT.

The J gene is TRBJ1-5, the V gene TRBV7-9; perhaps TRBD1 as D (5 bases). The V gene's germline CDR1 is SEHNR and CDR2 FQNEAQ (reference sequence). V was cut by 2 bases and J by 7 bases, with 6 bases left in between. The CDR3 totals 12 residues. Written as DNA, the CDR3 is TGTGCCAGCAGCTTACAGGGACAGCCCCAGCATTTT. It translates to CASSLQGQPQHF.

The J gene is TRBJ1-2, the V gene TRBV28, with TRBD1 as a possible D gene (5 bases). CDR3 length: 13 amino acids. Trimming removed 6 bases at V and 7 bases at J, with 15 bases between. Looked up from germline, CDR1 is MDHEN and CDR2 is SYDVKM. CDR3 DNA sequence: TGTGCCAGCAGACCTGGGGGGGTGGGTGGCTACACCTTC. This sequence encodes CASRPGGVGGYTF.

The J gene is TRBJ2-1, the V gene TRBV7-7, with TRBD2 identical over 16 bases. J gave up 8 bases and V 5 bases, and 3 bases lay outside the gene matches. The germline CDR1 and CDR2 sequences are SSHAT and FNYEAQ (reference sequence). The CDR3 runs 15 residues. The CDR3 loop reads CASSPGLAGGHEQFF. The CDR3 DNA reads TGTGCCAGCAGCCCGGGACTAGCGGGAGGGCATGAGCAGTTCTTC.

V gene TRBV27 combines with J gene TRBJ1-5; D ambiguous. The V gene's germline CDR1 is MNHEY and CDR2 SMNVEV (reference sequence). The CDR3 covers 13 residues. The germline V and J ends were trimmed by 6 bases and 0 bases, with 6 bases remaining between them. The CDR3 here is CASSENSNQPQHF. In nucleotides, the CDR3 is TGTGCCAGCAGCGAGAATAGCAATCAGCCCCAGCATTTT.

In nucleotides, the CDR3 is TGTGCCAGCTCACCACCGAACGGGGAGCAGTTCTTC. Its protein product is CASSPPNGEQFF. This chain links TRBV18 with TRBJ2-1; no clear D. Deletions cut 0 bases from V and 10 bases from J, with 7 bases between. This CDR3 is built from 12 residues. Germline V CDR1 and CDR2: KGHSH, LQKENI.

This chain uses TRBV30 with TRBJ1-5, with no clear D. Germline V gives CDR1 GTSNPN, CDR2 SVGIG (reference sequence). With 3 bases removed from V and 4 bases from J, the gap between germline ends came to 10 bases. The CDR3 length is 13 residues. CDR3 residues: CAWRADPNQPQHF. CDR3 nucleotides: TGTGCCTGGAGGGCGGATCCGAATCAGCCCCAGCATTTT.

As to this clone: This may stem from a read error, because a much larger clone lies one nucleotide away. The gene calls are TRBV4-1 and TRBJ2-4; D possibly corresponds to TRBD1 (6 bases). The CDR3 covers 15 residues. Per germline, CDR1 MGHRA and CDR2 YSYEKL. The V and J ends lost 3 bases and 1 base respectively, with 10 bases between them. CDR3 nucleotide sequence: TGCGCCAGCAGCCAGGGGGCGTTCGCCAAAAACATTCAGTACTTC. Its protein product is CASSQGAFAKNIQYF.

The CDR3 is CASTRTSQNYGYTF. The CDR3, as DNA: TGTGCCAGCACCCGGACATCCCAGAACTATGGCTACACCTTC. The chain carries TRBV28 and TRBJ1-2; a weak D match, TRBD1 (5 bases). Trimming took off 7 bases at V and 2 bases at J, with 14 bases between the two ends. The germline V gene has CDR1 MDHEN and CDR2 SYDVKM. This CDR3 has 14 residues.

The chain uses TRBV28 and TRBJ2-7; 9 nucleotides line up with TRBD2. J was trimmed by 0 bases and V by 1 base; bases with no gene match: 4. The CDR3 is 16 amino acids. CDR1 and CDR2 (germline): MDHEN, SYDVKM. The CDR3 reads CASSLSTSGSSYEQYF. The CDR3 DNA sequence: TGTGCCAGCAGTTTATCGACTAGCGGTAGCTCCTACGAGCAGTACTTC.

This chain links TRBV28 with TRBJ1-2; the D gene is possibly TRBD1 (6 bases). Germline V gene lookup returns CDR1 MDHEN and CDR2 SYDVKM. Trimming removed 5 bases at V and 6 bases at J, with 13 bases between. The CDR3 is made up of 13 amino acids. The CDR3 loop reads CASSGTGLDGYTF. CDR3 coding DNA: TGTGCCAGCAGTGGAACAGGGTTAGATGGCTACACCTTC.

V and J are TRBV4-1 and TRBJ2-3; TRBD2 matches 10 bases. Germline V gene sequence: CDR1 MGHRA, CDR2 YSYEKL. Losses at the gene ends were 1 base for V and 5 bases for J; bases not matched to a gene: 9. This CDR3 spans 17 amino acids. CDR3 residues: CASSQGGAGGRGDTQYF. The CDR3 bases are TGCGCCAGCAGCCAAGGTGGAGCGGGAGGGCGGGGAGATACGCAGTATTTT.

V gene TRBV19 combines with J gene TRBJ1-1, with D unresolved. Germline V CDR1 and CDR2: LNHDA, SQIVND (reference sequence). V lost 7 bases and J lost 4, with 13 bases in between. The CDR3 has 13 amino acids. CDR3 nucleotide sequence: TGTGCCAGTATTGGGCCCCGAGGCACTGAAGCTTTCTTT. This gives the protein CASIGPRGTEAFF.

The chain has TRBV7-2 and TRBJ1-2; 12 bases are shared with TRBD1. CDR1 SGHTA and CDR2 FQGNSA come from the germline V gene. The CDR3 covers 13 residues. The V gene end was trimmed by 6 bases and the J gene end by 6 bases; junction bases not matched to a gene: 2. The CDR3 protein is CASSWDRGHGYTF. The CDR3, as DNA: TGTGCCAGCAGTTGGGACAGGGGGCATGGCTACACCTTC.

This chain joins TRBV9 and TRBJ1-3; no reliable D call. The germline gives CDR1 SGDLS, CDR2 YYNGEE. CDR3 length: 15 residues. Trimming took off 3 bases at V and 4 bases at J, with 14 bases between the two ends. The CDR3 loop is CASSARGGMGNTIYF. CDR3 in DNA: TGTGCCAGCAGCGCCCGGGGAGGGATGGGAAACACCATATATTTT.

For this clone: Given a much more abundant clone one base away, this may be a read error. The CDR3 here is CASSGNTGELFF. The CDR3 DNA reads as TGTGCCAGCAGCGGGAACACCGGGGAGCTGTTTTTT. This chain links TRBV11-3 with TRBJ2-2; D unclear. Germline CDR1 reads SGHNT; CDR2 reads YENEEA. The CDR3 has 12 residues. Trimming pared 5 bases from V and 1 base from J, leaving 2 bases between.

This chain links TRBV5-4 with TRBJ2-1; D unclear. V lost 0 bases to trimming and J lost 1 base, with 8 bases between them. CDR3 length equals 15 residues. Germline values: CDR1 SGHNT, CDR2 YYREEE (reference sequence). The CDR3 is CASSLVVASYNEQFF. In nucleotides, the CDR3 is TGTGCCAGCAGCTTGGTGGTAGCATCCTACAATGAGCAGTTCTTC.

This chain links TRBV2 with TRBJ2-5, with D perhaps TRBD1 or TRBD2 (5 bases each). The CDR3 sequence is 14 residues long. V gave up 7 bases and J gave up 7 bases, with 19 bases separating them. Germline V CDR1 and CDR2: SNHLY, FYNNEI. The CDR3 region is CASTSAGPQGTQYF. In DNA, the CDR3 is TGTGCCAGCACTTCGGCGGGCCCCCAGGGGACCCAGTACTTC.

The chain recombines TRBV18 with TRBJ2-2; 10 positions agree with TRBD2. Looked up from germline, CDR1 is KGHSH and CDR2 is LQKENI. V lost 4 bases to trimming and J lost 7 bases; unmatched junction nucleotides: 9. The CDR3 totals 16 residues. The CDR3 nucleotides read TGTGCCAGCTCACGACAGCGGGAGGGCCTCCACGGGGAGCTGTTTTTT. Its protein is CASSRQREGLHGELFF.

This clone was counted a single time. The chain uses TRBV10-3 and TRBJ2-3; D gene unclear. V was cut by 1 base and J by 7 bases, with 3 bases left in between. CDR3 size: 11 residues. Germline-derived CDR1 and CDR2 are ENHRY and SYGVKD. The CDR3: CAISELNTQYF. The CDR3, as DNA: TGTGCCATCAGTGAGTTGAATACGCAGTATTTT.

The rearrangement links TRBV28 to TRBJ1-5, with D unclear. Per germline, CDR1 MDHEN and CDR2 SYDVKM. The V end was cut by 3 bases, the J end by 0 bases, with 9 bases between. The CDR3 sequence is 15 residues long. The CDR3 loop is CASSFQSASNQPQHF. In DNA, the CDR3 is TGTGCCAGCAGTTTTCAATCAGCTAGCAATCAGCCCCAGCATTTT. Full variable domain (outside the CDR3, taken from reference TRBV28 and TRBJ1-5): DVKVTQSSRYLVKRTGEKVFLECVQDMDHENMFWYRQDPGLGLRLIYFSYDVKMKEKGDIPEGYSVSREKKERFSLILESASTNQTSMYLCASSFQSASNQPQHFGDGTRLSIL.